This TCR beta chain comes out of a study of cytotoxic CD8 clonotypes in ibrutinib-treated CLL (dated by TCRdb to the early 2020s). For the study in its entirety: In this cohort, around 14 patients were treatment-naive and ten to eleven were relapsed/refractory, while roughly 17 had unmutated IGHV. Cryopreserved peripheral blood mononuclear cells were obtained before treatment, at response, and at either sustained remission or disease progression. Samples at response were collected after a median of around twelve months of treatment, with a range of about 6 to 40 months. Every remission and progressive disease sample was obtained while ibrutinib was still being received by the patients. Partial responses were observed in roughly 25 patients and complete responses in 2; after a median follow-up of 68 months, remission was maintained in 14 patients and progression was observed in about twelve. Of the approximately 87 people in the trial, approximately 28 had longitudinal samples available. On average, each sample had approximately 280,000 productive templates and 94,082 productive rearrangements. General findings and caveats noted by the study authors: Lymph node repertoires were not examined, and the timing of sampling was not matched between patients in sustained remission and those whose disease progressed. Baseline clonality exceeded that of age-matched healthy donors and correlated strongly with circulating CD8+ T-cell counts. Public clonotypes were rare and either shrank or stayed stable during treatment, and the rise in clonality at ibrutinib response reflected expansion of private clonotypes. Clonality rose at ibrutinib response, remained stable during sustained remission, and dropped back toward baseline at progression.

For TCR beta library preparation, roughly 2.2 micrograms of genomic DNA were isolated from cryopreserved PBMCs. Longitudinal blood samples from CLL patients receiving ibrutinib monotherapy were subjected to high-throughput TCR beta sequencing. The patients took part in an open-label, single-center phase 2 trial of ibrutinib monotherapy. Concerning this clone itself: Its antigen remains unidentified. No much larger clone is present one base from it, and per-base qualities are unavailable.

The CDR3 covers 14 residues, taking in both the cysteine and the phenylalanine. Left in the record is the CDR3 DNA by itself, 42 bases read in frame from the first base. A distance of 10 bases separates the germline ends of V and J, which lose 1 base and 3 bases respectively. From a lookup of the germline V gene, CDR1 and CDR2 are SGHAT and FQNNGV. The goal of deep resolution MiSeq sequencing was a depth between 1 in 1 million and 1 in 200,000 T cells, and coverage averaged 10x per clonotype. The immunoSEQ hsTCRB Kit was used to generate TCR beta libraries. The published analysis was carried out like this. The data were analyzed with ImmunoSEQ Analyzer and ImmunoSEQ Data Assistant, and V, D and J gene assignments followed IMGT definitions. Clonality, which ranges from 0 to 1, was calculated by subtracting the normalized Shannon entropy of productive rearrangement frequencies from one. Public clonotype analysis was restricted to overrepresented clonotypes comprising at least 0.05% of each patient's repertoire. Repertoires from approximately 12 age-matched healthy donors in immuneACCESS were used as clonality controls. The immuneACCESS repertoire file appears here via TCRdb, limited to in-frame rearrangements. These files lack a portion of the clones; in checked studies, under half of the deficit traces to unresolved V genes, and the cause of the others is not known. The D gene and trimming were derived from the DNA, and the V and J assignments and clone size from that table. The sample table contains roughly 330,000 clones; only one count was recorded for about 61% of them. Approximately 6% of the sample is in the top ten clones.

The clonotype was recovered from a human donor with chronic lymphocytic leukemia. The sequence links TRBV11-2 to TRBJ2-7; too little of a D gene remains to name it. This material consisted of PBMCs, taken after 36 months of ibrutinib treatment. The CDR3 region has the sequence CASSLGGLGYEQYF. The nucleotide sequence reads TGTGCCAGCAGCTTAGGGGGATTGGGCTACGAGCAGTACTTC.